This passage covers 5 T cell receptor beta chains from one sample sequenced in a study of T cell responses to AZD1222 COVID-19 vaccine. Measured with immunoSEQ multiplex PCR; TCRdb has only the in-frame clones, and not every one. The data hold roughly 99,000 clones, with around 90% observed a single time. The sample in question was peripheral blood, obtained 28 days after the second AZD1222 dose. The receptor source for this set is an adult who received the AZD1222 COVID-19 vaccine.

In this sample, this clone turned up a few times. The chain joins TRBV24-1 to TRBJ2-1; perhaps TRBD1 as D (5 bases). V lost 3 bases to trimming and J lost 2 bases, with 10 bases between them. There are 15 residues in the CDR3. The germline V gene has CDR1 KGHDR and CDR2 SFDVKD. CDR3 sequence: CATSDATAAYNEQFF. DNA of the CDR3: TGTGCCACCAGTGATGCGACAGCCGCCTACAATGAGCAGTTCTTC.

The chain is built from TRBV5-1 and TRBJ1-6; 8 bases map to TRBD1. V dropped 0 bases and J dropped 7; count of bases not matched to a gene: 3. The CDR3 consists of 15 residues. The germline gives CDR1 SGHRS, CDR2 YFSETQ. The DNA of the CDR3 is TGCGCCAGCAGCTTGGGCAGGGGGCTGAATTCACCCCTCCACTTT. Translation: CASSLGRGLNSPLHF.

The chain has TRBV29-1 and TRBJ1-1; the D is unclear. Trimming took 4 bases from V and 1 from J, leaving 10 bases between them. The CDR3 length is 13 residues. Germline values: CDR1 SQVTM, CDR2 ANQGSEA. CDR3 coding DNA: TGCAGCGTTGGAAGTCTCCAGAACACTGAAGCTTTCTTT. It codes for CSVGSLQNTEAFF.

The J gene is TRBJ1-2, the V gene TRBV28; TRBD1 matches 7 bases. The CDR3 contains 14 residues. Germline V gives CDR1 MDHEN, CDR2 SYDVKM. The J segment lost 8 bases and the V segment lost 3 bases, leaving 9 bases of the junction unmatched. CDR3 in amino acids: CASSFPGYRGGYTF. CDR3 nucleotide sequence: TGTGCCAGCAGTTTCCCCGGTTACAGGGGCGGCTACACCTTC.

The V gene is TRBV5-1, the J gene TRBJ1-4; TRBD1 matches 7 bases. J lost 8 bases, V lost 4 bases, and 11 bases had no gene match. Germline V gives CDR1 SGHRS, CDR2 YFSETQ. The CDR3 spans 15 residues. CDR3 amino acids: CASSRDRQLGEKLFF. The CDR3 bases are TGCGCCAGCAGCAGGGACAGACAACTAGGGGAAAAACTGTTTTTT.